The following is a TCR beta chain sequence with its context. What antigen it recognizes has not been identified. Per-base quality was not reported, and no clone a single base away is much larger than it. The sample's time point label, decoded: pre-sensitization, week 0. Read against the paper, the sample's treatment or condition label means: therapeutic diphenylcyclopropenone sensitization with weekly scalp DPC. At every patch-test visit, the blood draw took place before the patch test was put on. Patients were considered eligible if aged 18 to 70, diagnosed with alopecia and deemed suitable for DPC therapy, and patients were excluded if pregnant. Total RNA was extracted from unfractionated whole blood collected in Tempus Blood RNA tubes. CDR1 LNHNV and CDR2 YYDKDF were looked up in the germline V gene (reference sequence). CDR3 length: 14 amino acids, cysteine to phenylalanine. Only the CDR3 part of the read is kept: 42 bases, read in frame from the first base. V loses 0 bases of germline sequence and J loses 5 bases, and the interval between the two ends is 10 bases.

To prepare the library, RACE was applied. TCRdb records NextSeq 500 as the sequencer. Library preparation attached unique molecular identifiers to individual cDNA molecules for quantitative, reproducible TCR counting. Both TCR alpha and TCR beta chains were sequenced from each blood RNA sample. As for the authors' bioinformatics: The median number of TCRs per sample was 90,000 to 100,000, ranging from 23,224 to 690,600. The Decombinator software suite was used to annotate V, J and CDR3 in the TCR reads. To make PS versus PT1 abundance plots, every sample was subsampled to the same number of TCRs (28,000). TCRs were defined as expanded if absent before sensitization and observed at least eight times at the 2-week time point. TCRdb cleaned the public reads at Q25 with fastp, built clones with MiXCR and kept in-frame beta chains. Entries that share a CDR3 protein sequence are merged under the most common genes and DNA. These V and J calls derive from TCRdb rather than the authors' analysis. The sample table holds about 350,000 distinct CDR3 sequences, of which about 5% were seen once. More than 8% of the sample is in the top ten clones.

This sample was taken from a study of human T cells and chemical hapten exposure (dated by TCRdb to 2020 to 2023). Looking at the study overall: For sensitization, 2% DPC in acetone was applied to an approximately 2 cm by approximately 2 cm area of upper inner arm skin. Libraries were combined into a pool for sequencing, and differences in TCR yield between samples came mainly from small differences in library volumes within the pool. Weekly therapeutic DPC doses were additionally applied to the scalp of patients throughout the roughly 23-week study period. Patch tests used Finn chambers with 0.01% DPC on the upper back, scored after 6 days by International Contact Dermatitis Research Group standards. Nearly 30 alopecia patients gave blood for TCR sequencing at one to four time points (pre-sensitization, 2, 6 and 24 weeks). Peripheral blood TCR repertoire changes were tracked in vivo in alopecia patients during primary and secondary sensitization to the hapten diphenylcyclopropenone (DPC). The patient cohort, mostly female, included alopecia areata with under or over 50% scalp involvement, alopecia totalis and alopecia universalis. Blood samples were taken from patients before sensitization (week 0) and at 2, 6 and about 24 weeks after DPC sensitization.

Study-wide findings and limitations: Because every patient had alopecia, a presumed autoimmune disease, the patients' immune response might differ from that of healthy individuals. After repeated subsampling, changes were observed in the strength of the expansion versus patch-test correlation and in the threshold at which the correlation became significant. The number of TCRs above 1 in 1000 frequency did not change with DPC sensitization; there was no evidence of global repertoire structure alterations. The number of PT1 expanded TCRs positively correlated with patch test score, significant at thresholds 8, 16 and 32 but not 4. Significantly more large CDR3 similarity clusters were formed by expanded TCRs than by pre-sensitization or healthy control sets, consistent with antigen-driven responses.

Rearrangement joined TRBV15 to TRBJ1-2, with the D gene not confidently named. This sequence originates from a woman under 30 with alopecia areata. Some clones in this sample may be carry-over from other donors' samples. This material consisted of whole blood, taken in connection with sensitization to the hapten diphenylcyclopropenone (DPC). The nucleotides read TGTGCCACCAGCAGAGATCCGGAGAGTTATGGCTACACCTTC. Translated, it reads CATSRDPESYGYTF.